The clone carrying this T cell receptor (beta chain) was seen only a few times. Its specificity is unknown. These data are taken from a study of shared clonotypes between healthy human individuals. Whole-study results and caveats: Non-shared clonotypes had lower generation probabilities than those shared by all four donors. Naive CD4 clonotype sharing across several donors was 4% to 5%.

Profiled with immunoSEQ multiplex PCR; TCRdb holds only in-frame clones, not every one. The data hold a few million clones, with approximately 96% observed a single time. Sequencing was carried out using naive CD4+ T cells sorted from blood. Subset here: CD45RA+ positively selected. The sequence was collected from a man aged 18 to 30 in good health.

The CDR3 DNA reads as TGTGCCAGCAGCCCAGGGGGGAGGTATGGCTACACCTTC. Its translation: CASSPGGRYGYTF. The genes are TRBV5-4 and TRBJ1-2; 7 bases are shared with TRBD1. The V gene's germline CDR1 is SGHNT and CDR2 YYREEE (reference sequence). After removal of 4 bases from V and 5 bases from J, the junction contained 5 bases not matched to a gene. The CDR3 runs 13 residues.